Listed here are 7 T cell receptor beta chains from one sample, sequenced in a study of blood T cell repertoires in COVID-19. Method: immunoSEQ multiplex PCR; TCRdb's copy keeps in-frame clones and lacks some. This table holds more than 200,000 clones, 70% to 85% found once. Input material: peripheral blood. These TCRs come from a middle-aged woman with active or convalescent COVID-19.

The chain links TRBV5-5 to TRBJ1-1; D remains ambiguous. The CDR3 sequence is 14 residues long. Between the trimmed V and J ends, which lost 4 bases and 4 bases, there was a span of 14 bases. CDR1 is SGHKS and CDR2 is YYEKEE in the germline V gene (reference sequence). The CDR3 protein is CASSPRPAGTEAFF. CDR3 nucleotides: TGTGCCAGCAGCCCGAGGCCGGCGGGCACTGAAGCTTTCTTT.

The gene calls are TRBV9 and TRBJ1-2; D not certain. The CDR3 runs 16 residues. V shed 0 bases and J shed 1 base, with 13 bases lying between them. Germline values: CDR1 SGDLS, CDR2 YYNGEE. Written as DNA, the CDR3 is TGTGCCAGCAGCGTAGAGGCTTGGGCAATTAACTATGGCTACACCTTC. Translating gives CASSVEAWAINYGYTF.

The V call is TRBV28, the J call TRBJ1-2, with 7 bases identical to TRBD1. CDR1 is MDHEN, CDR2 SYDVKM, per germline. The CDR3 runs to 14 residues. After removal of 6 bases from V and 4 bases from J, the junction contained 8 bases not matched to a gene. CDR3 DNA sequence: TGTGCCAGCAGGGGCGGTACAGGGGTCTATGGCTACACCTTC. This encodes CASRGGTGVYGYTF.

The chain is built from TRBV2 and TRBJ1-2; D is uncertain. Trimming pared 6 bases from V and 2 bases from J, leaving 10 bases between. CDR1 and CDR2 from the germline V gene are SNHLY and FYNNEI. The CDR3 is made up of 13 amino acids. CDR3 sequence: CASSRSPNYGYTF. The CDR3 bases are TGTGCCAGCAGCAGGTCCCCGAACTATGGCTACACCTTC.

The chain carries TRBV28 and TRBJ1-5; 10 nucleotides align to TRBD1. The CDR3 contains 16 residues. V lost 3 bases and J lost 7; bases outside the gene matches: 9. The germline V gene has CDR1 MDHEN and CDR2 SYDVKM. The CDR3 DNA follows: TGTGCCAGCAGTTTTTGGACAGGGGGTAAAGAGCAGCCCCAGCATTTT. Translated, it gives CASSFWTGGKEQPQHF. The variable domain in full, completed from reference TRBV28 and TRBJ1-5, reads DVKVTQSSRYLVKRTGEKVFLECVQDMDHENMFWYRQDPGLGLRLIYFSYDVKMKEKGDIPEGYSVSREKKERFSLILESASTNQTSMYLCASSFWTGGKEQPQHFGDGTRLSIL.

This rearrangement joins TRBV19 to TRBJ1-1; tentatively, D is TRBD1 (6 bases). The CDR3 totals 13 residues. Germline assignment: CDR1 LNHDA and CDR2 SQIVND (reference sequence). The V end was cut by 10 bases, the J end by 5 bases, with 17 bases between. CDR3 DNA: TGTGCCACCTCGTTCAGGGGACGAACTGAAGCTTTCTTT. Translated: CATSFRGRTEAFF.

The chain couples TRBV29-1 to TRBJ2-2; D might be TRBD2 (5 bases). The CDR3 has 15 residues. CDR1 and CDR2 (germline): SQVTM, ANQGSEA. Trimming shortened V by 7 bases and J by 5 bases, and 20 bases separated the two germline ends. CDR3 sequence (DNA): TGCAGCGCGAGCCCGGGAAGGGTGGGAACCGGGGAGCTGTTTTTT. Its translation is CSASPGRVGTGELFF.